Listed below are T cell receptor beta chains from one sample, sequenced in a study of cytomegalovirus exposure and HLA in healthy donors. The protocol was immunoSEQ multiplex PCR, while the TCRdb copy is restricted to in-frame clones and leaves out a portion. The table shows some 130,000 clones, with around 72% occurring only once. Sequenced input: PBMCs. These receptors originate from a woman aged 40 to 49 in good health and CMV-seronegative. Both conserved end residues are part of each CDR3. A D gene is named only where the DNA matches it firmly. The size of a clone is reported for some rows only, either as once, few or many, or as a class for expanded clones.

d_gene: -
j_gene: TRBJ1-5
abundance: -
v_gene: TRBV6-5
CDR3aa: CASREDAGPNQPQHF
CDR3nt: TGTGCCAGCAGGGAGGACGCGGGGCCCAATCAGCCCCAGCATTTT

d_gene: TRBD1
j_gene: TRBJ1-1
abundance: -
v_gene: TRBV5-4
CDR3aa: CASSGTGPNTEAFF
CDR3nt: TGTGCCAGCAGCGGGACAGGCCCGAACACTGAAGCTTTCTTT

d_gene: -
j_gene: TRBJ1-2
abundance: -
v_gene: TRBV15
CDR3aa: CATSRDLYGYTF
CDR3nt: TGTGCCACCAGCAGAGATCTTTATGGCTACACCTTC

d_gene: TRBD1
j_gene: TRBJ1-2
abundance: -
v_gene: TRBV27
CDR3aa: CASSLGQAYGYTF
CDR3nt: TGTGCCAGCAGTCTGGGACAGGCTTATGGCTACACCTTC

d_gene: TRBD1
j_gene: TRBJ1-4
abundance: -
v_gene: TRBV6-1
CDR3aa: CASSAGQTVGEKLFF
CDR3nt: TGTGCCAGCAGTGCGGGACAGACAGTAGGCGAAAAACTGTTTTTT

d_gene: TRBD1
j_gene: TRBJ1-6
abundance: -
v_gene: TRBV11-2
CDR3aa: CASSARTGTGNSPLHF
CDR3nt: TGTGCCAGCAGCGCCCGAACCGGGACAGGAAACTCACCCCTCCACTTT

d_gene: -
j_gene: TRBJ1-2
abundance: -
v_gene: TRBV5-1
CDR3aa: CASSLGGRDSAWLFF
CDR3nt: TGCGCCAGCAGCTTGGGGGGCCGGGACTCGGCTTGGCTTTTTTTC

d_gene: TRBD1
j_gene: TRBJ2-7
abundance: -
v_gene: TRBV7-6
CDR3aa: CASSLGRGPHEQYF
CDR3nt: TGTGCCAGCAGCTTAGGCAGGGGGCCCCACGAGCAGTACTTC

d_gene: TRBD1
j_gene: TRBJ2-5
abundance: -
v_gene: TRBV10-3
CDR3aa: CAISESVRGPQETQYF
CDR3nt: TGTGCCATCAGTGAGTCGGTAAGGGGGCCGCAAGAGACCCAGTACTTC

d_gene: -
j_gene: TRBJ2-5
abundance: -
v_gene: TRBV27
CDR3aa: CASSSSAQETQYF
CDR3nt: TGTGCCAGCAGTTCTAGCGCGCAAGAGACCCAGTACTTC

d_gene: TRBD1
j_gene: TRBJ1-2
abundance: once
v_gene: TRBV7-2
CDR3aa: CASSPGQGQGYTF
CDR3nt: TGTGCCAGCAGCCCAGGACAGGGGCAAGGCTACACCTTC

d_gene: TRBD2
j_gene: TRBJ2-1
abundance: -
v_gene: TRBV19
CDR3aa: CASMGSGASYNEQFF
CDR3nt: TGTGCCAGTATGGGGAGCGGGGCCTCCTACAATGAGCAGTTCTTC

d_gene: TRBD1
j_gene: TRBJ1-1
abundance: few
v_gene: TRBV11-3
CDR3aa: CASSSGQGMNTEAFF
CDR3nt: TGTGCCAGCAGCTCAGGACAGGGGATGAACACTGAAGCTTTCTTT

d_gene: -
j_gene: TRBJ2-5
abundance: -
v_gene: TRBV5-4
CDR3aa: CASSLGGGGQETQYF
CDR3nt: TGTGCCAGCAGCTTGGGGGGGGGCGGTCAAGAGACCCAGTACTTC

d_gene: -
j_gene: TRBJ1-2
abundance: -
v_gene: TRBV29-1
CDR3aa: CSVVTGIPSNYGYTF
CDR3nt: TGCAGCGTTGTAACAGGGATCCCTTCTAACTATGGCTACACCTTC

d_gene: TRBD1
j_gene: TRBJ1-4
abundance: -
v_gene: TRBV9
CDR3aa: CASSVESGGDEKLFF
CDR3nt: TGTGCCAGCAGCGTAGAGTCAGGGGGCGATGAAAAACTGTTTTTT

d_gene: TRBD1
j_gene: TRBJ2-7
abundance: -
v_gene: TRBV4-1
CDR3aa: CASSQGTGDYEQYF
CDR3nt: TGCGCCAGCAGCCAAGGGACAGGGGACTACGAGCAGTACTTC

d_gene: -
j_gene: TRBJ2-2
abundance: -
v_gene: TRBV7-3
CDR3aa: CASSLDGQINTGELFF
CDR3nt: TGTGCCAGCAGCCTAGATGGACAGATAAACACCGGGGAGCTGTTTTTT

d_gene: -
j_gene: TRBJ2-5
abundance: few
v_gene: TRBV7-9
CDR3aa: CSSSFGVGGNQETQYF
CDR3nt: TGTTCCAGCAGCTTCGGTGTCGGGGGAAACCAAGAGACCCAGTACTTC

d_gene: TRBD1
j_gene: TRBJ1-1
abundance: -
v_gene: TRBV6-1
CDR3aa: CASSEIPGTDTEAFF
CDR3nt: TGTGCCAGCAGTGAAATTCCGGGGACAGACACTGAAGCTTTCTTT

d_gene: -
j_gene: TRBJ1-1
abundance: many
v_gene: TRBV7-6
CDR3aa: CASSIGQSTEAFF
CDR3nt: TGTGCCAGCAGCATTGGACAGTCCACTGAAGCTTTCTTT

d_gene: -
j_gene: TRBJ2-2
abundance: -
v_gene: TRBV4-1
CDR3aa: CASSQDPGTYNTGELFF
CDR3nt: TGCGCCAGCAGCCAAGATCCAGGAACATACAACACCGGGGAGCTGTTTTTT

d_gene: TRBD2
j_gene: TRBJ2-1
abundance: few
v_gene: TRBV6-4
CDR3aa: CASSDSQRGRYNEQFF
CDR3nt: TGTGCCAGCAGTGACTCCCAGCGGGGGCGGTACAATGAGCAGTTCTTC

d_gene: -
j_gene: TRBJ1-3
abundance: -
v_gene: TRBV6-5
CDR3aa: CASSYSRGLGGNTIYF
CDR3nt: TGTGCCAGCAGTTACTCGAGAGGTCTAGGTGGAAACACCATATATTTT

d_gene: -
j_gene: TRBJ1-5
abundance: -
v_gene: TRBV6-1
CDR3aa: CASSELDRYNQPQHF
CDR3nt: TGTGCCAGCAGTGAATTGGACAGATACAATCAGCCCCAGCATTTT

d_gene: TRBD2
j_gene: TRBJ2-3
abundance: -
v_gene: TRBV9
CDR3aa: CASSVAGGLGDTQYF
CDR3nt: TGTGCCAGCAGCGTAGCGGGGGGGCTGGGAGATACGCAGTATTTT

d_gene: TRBD2
j_gene: TRBJ2-7
abundance: once
v_gene: TRBV7-9
CDR3aa: CASSFSGGPAYEQYF
CDR3nt: TGTGCCAGCAGTTTTAGCGGGGGGCCTGCCTACGAGCAGTACTTC

d_gene: TRBD1
j_gene: TRBJ1-2
abundance: -
v_gene: TRBV5-6
CDR3aa: CASSFRQGAHGYTF
CDR3nt: TGTGCCAGCAGCTTCCGGCAGGGGGCGCATGGCTACACCTTC

d_gene: -
j_gene: TRBJ1-2
abundance: -
v_gene: TRBV4-1
CDR3aa: CASSQTPGRTNYGYTF
CDR3nt: TGCGCCAGCAGCCAAACCCCCGGCAGGACTAACTATGGCTACACCTTC

d_gene: TRBD2
j_gene: TRBJ2-1
abundance: once
v_gene: TRBV28
CDR3aa: CASSDAGLADYNEQFF
CDR3nt: TGTGCCAGCAGCGATGCGGGACTAGCGGATTACAATGAGCAGTTCTTC

d_gene: TRBD2
j_gene: TRBJ2-2
abundance: -
v_gene: TRBV28
CDR3aa: CASSFGWRGTDTGELFF
CDR3nt: TGTGCCAGCAGTTTCGGCTGGCGGGGGACGGACACCGGGGAGCTGTTTTTT

d_gene: -
j_gene: TRBJ1-2
abundance: few
v_gene: TRBV2
CDR3aa: CASIGLTGPARGYTF
CDR3nt: TGTGCCAGCATTGGACTTACCGGGCCCGCACGAGGCTACACCTTC

d_gene: -
j_gene: TRBJ1-5
abundance: -
v_gene: TRBV14
CDR3aa: CASSQEPDSNQPQHF
CDR3nt: TGTGCCAGCAGCCAAGAACCAGATAGCAATCAGCCCCAGCATTTT

d_gene: -
j_gene: TRBJ1-1
abundance: -
v_gene: TRBV7-2
CDR3aa: CASSLFPGTNTEAFF
CDR3nt: TGTGCCAGCAGCTTATTTCCAGGAACGAACACTGAAGCTTTCTTT

d_gene: -
j_gene: TRBJ1-5
abundance: -
v_gene: TRBV2
CDR3aa: CASSEGQGNQPQHF
CDR3nt: TGTGCCAGCAGTGAAGGACAGGGCAATCAGCCCCAGCATTTT

d_gene: TRBD1
j_gene: TRBJ2-2
abundance: -
v_gene: TRBV7-9
CDR3aa: CASSSGQVISGELFF
CDR3nt: TGTGCCAGCAGCTCCGGACAGGTTATCTCTGGGGAGCTGTTTTTT

d_gene: -
j_gene: TRBJ1-1
abundance: -
v_gene: TRBV6-6
CDR3aa: CASSRVGGTEAFF
CDR3nt: TGTGCCAGCAGTCGGGTGGGGGGGACTGAAGCTTTCTTT

d_gene: -
j_gene: TRBJ2-5
abundance: -
v_gene: TRBV2
CDR3aa: CASTYSRLETQYF
CDR3nt: TGTGCCAGCACCTACTCTCGTCTCGAGACCCAGTACTTC

d_gene: -
j_gene: TRBJ1-5
abundance: once
v_gene: TRBV6-1
CDR3aa: CASSPFGEPQHF
CDR3nt: TGTGCCAGCAGCCCCTTCGGGGAGCCCCAGCATTTT

d_gene: -
j_gene: TRBJ1-4
abundance: few
v_gene: TRBV2
CDR3aa: CASSEPGSGGEKLFF
CDR3nt: TGTGCCAGCAGTGAACCTGGCTCCGGCGGTGAAAAACTGTTTTTT

d_gene: -
j_gene: TRBJ1-2
abundance: -
v_gene: TRBV20-1
CDR3aa: CSARSDGYTF
CDR3nt: TGCAGTGCTAGATCAGATGGCTACACCTTC

d_gene: TRBD1
j_gene: TRBJ1-1
abundance: -
v_gene: TRBV27
CDR3aa: CASRTGVWNTEAFF
CDR3nt: TGTGCCAGCAGGACAGGGGTATGGAACACTGAAGCTTTCTTT

d_gene: -
j_gene: TRBJ1-1
abundance: -
v_gene: TRBV29-1
CDR3aa: CSVILLNTEAFF
CDR3nt: TGCAGCGTAATATTGTTGAACACTGAAGCTTTCTTT

d_gene: TRBD2
j_gene: TRBJ2-5
abundance: -
v_gene: TRBV2
CDR3aa: CASSYSGGEETQYF
CDR3nt: TGTGCCAGCAGCTATAGCGGGGGCGAAGAGACCCAGTACTTC

d_gene: -
j_gene: TRBJ1-5
abundance: -
v_gene: TRBV19
CDR3aa: CASSIGGKYRYGNQPQHF
CDR3nt: TGTGCCAGTAGTATAGGGGGCAAGTACCGTTATGGCAATCAGCCCCAGCATTTT

d_gene: -
j_gene: TRBJ2-7
abundance: few
v_gene: TRBV15
CDR3aa: CATSRDHGYEQYF
CDR3nt: TGTGCCACCAGCAGAGATCACGGCTACGAGCAGTACTTC

d_gene: TRBD1
j_gene: TRBJ1-5
abundance: -
v_gene: TRBV5-8
CDR3aa: CASLYLTGGNQPQHF
CDR3nt: TGTGCCAGTTTATACCTGACAGGGGGCAATCAGCCCCAGCATTTT

d_gene: -
j_gene: TRBJ1-2
abundance: -
v_gene: TRBV7-6
CDR3aa: CASSLWSQGGDYGYTF
CDR3nt: TGTGCCAGCAGCTTATGGTCGCAGGGTGGGGACTATGGCTACACCTTC